The 7 T cell receptor beta chains given below trace back to one sample, sequenced in a study of regulatory T cells in long-lasting Graves disease. Library construction for TCR beta used iRepertoire HTBI primers and Arm-PCR of CDR3 regions. From the multiplex PCR reads, TCRdb called clonotypes with MiXCR, one entry per CDR3 protein. The sample includes 350,000 to 550,000 distinct CDR3 sequences, 15% of them seen just once. The sample's time point: newly diagnosed GD, antithyroid drugs for less than 3 months. PBMCs provided the RNA from which the TCR library was made. These data also featured in a second study, about T cells in Graves' hyperthyroidism and ophthalmopathy.

Sequenced material: peripheral blood mononuclear cells (PBMCs), taken at new diagnosis, from a patient treated with antithyroid drugs. These receptors came from a woman aged 25 to 39 with Graves disease.

This clonotype showed up many times. The V call is TRBV5-7, the J call TRBJ2-7; possible D gene TRBD2, 6 bases. TRBV5-7 is classed as an ORF, of uncertain function. V was cut by 4 bases and J by 6 bases, with 23 bases left in between. The CDR3 spans 16 residues. CDR3 nucleotides: TGTGCCAGCAGCCCTTCTTCGGGGAGAGGAGGGAGCGAGCAGTACTTC. It yields the protein CASSPSSGRGGSEQYF.

Only a few counts were recorded for this clonotype. The gene calls are TRBV7-7 and TRBJ2-3, with 8 bases lining up with TRBD2. Germline V gives CDR1 SSHAT, CDR2 FNYEAQ (reference sequence). The CDR3 sequence is 14 residues long. J was trimmed by 3 bases and V by 5 bases; bases with no gene match: 4. CDR3 sequence: CASSRAGATDTQYF. The CDR3 region has the DNA TGTGCCAGCAGCCGAGCGGGGGCTACAGATACGCAGTATTTT.

This clonotype appeared a few times. J is TRBJ2-3 and V is TRBV20-1, with D unclear. V was pared by 7 bases and J by 1 base, with 6 bases between. This CDR3 is built from 11 residues. Germline CDR1 reads DFQATT; CDR2 reads SNEGSKA (reference sequence). The CDR3: CSGLGTDTQYF. DNA for the CDR3: TGCAGTGGACTCGGCACAGATACGCAGTATTTT.

This clonotype was seen at least ten times. The junction shows a germline mismatch at one end, possibly a read error. The V gene is TRBV6-2 or TRBV6-3, the J gene TRBJ2-2; TRBD1 matches at 8 bases. Germline loops: CDR1 MNHEY, CDR2 SVGEGT. CDR3 size: 16 residues. CDR3 region: CASRRGTGDIAGELFF. The CDR3 DNA follows: TGTGCCAGCAGGAGGGGGACAGGAGATATTGCCGGGGAGCTATTTTTT.

In its sample, this clonotype was seen a few times. This chain uses TRBV3-1 with TRBJ1-2, with D tentatively TRBD1 (5 bases). This CDR3 contains 17 residues. Germline V gene lookup returns CDR1 LGHDT and CDR2 YNNKEL (reference sequence). V lost 0 bases and J lost 5, with 19 bases in between. CDR3 loop: CASSQEIGGSRRYGYTF. The CDR3 region has the DNA TGTGCCAGCAGCCAAGAGATTGGGGGGTCTCGACGATATGGCTACACCTTC.

This clonotype was observed many times. This sequence joins TRBV29-1 and TRBJ1-1; possibly TRBD1 for D (5 bases). CDR1 and CDR2 (germline): SQVTM, ANQGSEA. CDR3 size: 11 residues. DNA for the CDR3: TGCAGTGTGGGGCTGAACACTGAAGCTTTCTTT. It specifies CSVGLNTEAFF.

This clonotype was seen a few times. This may arise from a read error, as a much more abundant clone is one base away. This chain links TRBV11-2 with TRBJ2-1; maybe TRBD1 (6 bases). V lost 5 bases, J lost 10 bases, and 18 bases lay in between. The CDR3 is 14 amino acids. Germline V gene sequence: CDR1 SGHAT, CDR2 FQNNGV. CDR3 protein: CASSATTGFYEQFF. Written as DNA, the CDR3 is TGTGCCAGCAGCGCGACCACAGGGTTCTACGAGCAGTTCTTC.